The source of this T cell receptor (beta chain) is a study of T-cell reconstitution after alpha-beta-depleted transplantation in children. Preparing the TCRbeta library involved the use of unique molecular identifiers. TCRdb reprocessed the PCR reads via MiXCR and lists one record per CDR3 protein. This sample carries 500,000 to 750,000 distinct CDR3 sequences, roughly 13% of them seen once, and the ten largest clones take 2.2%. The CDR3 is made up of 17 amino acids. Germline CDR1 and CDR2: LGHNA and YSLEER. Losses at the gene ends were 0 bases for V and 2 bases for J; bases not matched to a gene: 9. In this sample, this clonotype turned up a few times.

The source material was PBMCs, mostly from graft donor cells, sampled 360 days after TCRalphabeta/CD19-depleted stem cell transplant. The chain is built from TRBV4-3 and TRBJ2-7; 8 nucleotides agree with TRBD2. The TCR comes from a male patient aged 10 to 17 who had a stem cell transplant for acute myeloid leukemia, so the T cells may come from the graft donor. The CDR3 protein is CASSQETAGEIAYEQYF. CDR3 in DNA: TGCGCCAGCAGCCAAGAAACAGCGGGAGAAATCGCCTACGAGCAGTACTTC.